These T cell receptor beta chains were read from a single sample in a study of neurological immune-mediated disorders. TCRdb re-derived calls from the 5' RACE reads in MiXCR, one entry per CDR3 protein. The repertoire holds around 49,000 distinct CDR3 sequences, with roughly an eighth as singletons. Sequencing was performed on PBMCs. These TCRs come from a male donor with HTLV-1-associated myelopathy (HAM/TSP). Each CDR3 is given with its conserved first and last residue. The D gene is left open where the match is weak. The size field is filled for only some rows; it gives once, few, many or a size class.

v_call: TRBV2; clone_size: few; d_call: NA; j_call: TRBJ2-7; cdr3_nt: TGTGCCAGCAGTGGCTCATACGAGCAGTACTTC; cdr3_aa: CASSGSYEQYF
v_call: TRBV19; clone_size: many; d_call: NA; j_call: TRBJ1-5; cdr3_nt: TGTGCCAGTAATCTGGTGGGGGGAGGAGATCAGCCCCAGCATTTT; cdr3_aa: CASNLVGGGDQPQHF
v_call: TRBV6-4; clone_size: many; d_call: TRBD1; j_call: TRBJ2-3; cdr3_nt: TGTGCCAGCAGTGACGGGACAGGGGGAGATACGCAGTATTTT; cdr3_aa: CASSDGTGGDTQYF
v_call: TRBV9; clone_size: many; d_call: TRBD2; j_call: TRBJ2-7; cdr3_nt: TGTGCCAGCGGGGAGGGATCATACGAGCAGTACTTC; cdr3_aa: CASGEGSYEQYF
v_call: TRBV20-1; clone_size: many; d_call: NA; j_call: TRBJ1-6; cdr3_nt: TGCAGTGCTAGAGAGATCCCGGTGCTTTCACCCCTCCACTTT; cdr3_aa: CSAREIPVLSPLHF
v_call: TRBV12-3/TRBV12-4; clone_size: many; d_call: TRBD1; j_call: TRBJ2-4; cdr3_nt: TGTGCCAGCAGTTCCGGGACAGGGGGCAGTGGCATTCAGTACTTC; cdr3_aa: CASSSGTGGSGIQYF
v_call: TRBV5-1; clone_size: few; d_call: NA; j_call: TRBJ2-7; cdr3_nt: TGCGCCAGCAGCTTGGCGATGGACTGGAGCCGCGGGGAGCAGTACTTC; cdr3_aa: CASSLAMDWSRGEQYF
v_call: TRBV4-3; clone_size: many; d_call: NA; j_call: TRBJ2-1; cdr3_nt: TGCGCCAGCAGCCAAGGTTTTAGTTGGGGGGGCGGGGTCAATGAGCAGTTCTTC; cdr3_aa: CASSQGFSWGGGVNEQFF
v_call: TRBV18; clone_size: many; d_call: NA; j_call: TRBJ2-6; cdr3_nt: TGTGCCAGCTCACCACCGGCCAGGCCAATCTCTGGGGCCAACGTCCTGACTTTC; cdr3_aa: CASSPPARPISGANVLTF
v_call: TRBV12-3/TRBV12-4; clone_size: many; d_call: NA; j_call: TRBJ2-3; cdr3_nt: TGTGCCAGCAGTTTAGGACATGTCACAGATACGCAGTATTTT; cdr3_aa: CASSLGHVTDTQYF
v_call: TRBV5-1; clone_size: many; d_call: NA; j_call: TRBJ1-6; cdr3_nt: TGCGCCAGCAGCCTAGGTCAGCGTGGATCCTATAATTCACCCCTCCACTTT; cdr3_aa: CASSLGQRGSYNSPLHF
v_call: TRBV12-3/TRBV12-4; clone_size: few; d_call: NA; j_call: TRBJ2-5; cdr3_nt: TGTGCCAGCCGAACGGGCCAAACACAAGAGACCCAGTACTTC; cdr3_aa: CASRTGQTQETQYF
v_call: TRBV12-3/TRBV12-4; clone_size: medium-sized; d_call: NA; j_call: TRBJ2-7; cdr3_nt: TGTGCCAGCAGTCCCGAGGACGGTAACTACGAGCAGTACTTC; cdr3_aa: CASSPEDGNYEQYF
v_call: TRBV5-1; clone_size: many; d_call: NA; j_call: TRBJ1-2; cdr3_nt: TGCGCCAGCAGCGGGAGGGACGTACCTAACTATGGCTACACCTTC; cdr3_aa: CASSGRDVPNYGYTF
v_call: TRBV7-2; clone_size: many; d_call: NA; j_call: TRBJ1-2; cdr3_nt: TGTGCCAGCAGCCTCGATTCGACAGCCAACTATGGCTACACCTTC; cdr3_aa: CASSLDSTANYGYTF
v_call: TRBV4-3; clone_size: many; d_call: TRBD2; j_call: TRBJ2-7; cdr3_nt: TGCGCCAGCAGCCAAGGGCGGGGGGCAGCCTACGAGCAGTACTTC; cdr3_aa: CASSQGRGAAYEQYF
v_call: TRBV12-3/TRBV12-4; clone_size: few; d_call: NA; j_call: TRBJ1-1; cdr3_nt: TGTGCCAGCAGTTTCGCCCTGAACACTGAAGCTTTCTTT; cdr3_aa: CASSFALNTEAFF
v_call: TRBV9; clone_size: few; d_call: NA; j_call: TRBJ1-2; cdr3_nt: TGTGCCAGCAGCCCCCCTGGTGACGGTTATGGCTACACCTTC; cdr3_aa: CASSPPGDGYGYTF
v_call: TRBV18; clone_size: many; d_call: TRBD1; j_call: TRBJ2-7; cdr3_nt: TGTGCCAGCTCACACATGCCGGGACAGGGTGTCGACGAGCAGTACTTC; cdr3_aa: CASSHMPGQGVDEQYF
v_call: TRBV4-3; clone_size: NA; d_call: NA; j_call: TRBJ2-5; cdr3_nt: TGCGCCAGCAGCCAAGCCACCAAGGAGACCAGGTACTTC; cdr3_aa: CASSQATKETRYF
v_call: TRBV15; clone_size: many; d_call: TRBD1; j_call: TRBJ2-2; cdr3_nt: TGTGCCACCAGCAGAGACAGGGGGCTTACCGGGGAGCTGTTTTTT; cdr3_aa: CATSRDRGLTGELFF
v_call: TRBV7-6; clone_size: NA; d_call: NA; j_call: TRBJ1-1; cdr3_nt: TGTGCCAGCAGCTTAGAAGACAGGACCACTGAAGCTTTCTTT; cdr3_aa: CASSLEDRTTEAFF
v_call: TRBV10-3; clone_size: many; d_call: NA; j_call: TRBJ2-1; cdr3_nt: TGTGCCATCAGTTGGGACGGCGGGAACAATGAGCAGTTCTTC; cdr3_aa: CAISWDGGNNEQFF
v_call: TRBV5-6; clone_size: many; d_call: TRBD1; j_call: TRBJ2-5; cdr3_nt: TGTGCCAGCAGCTCCCTAGGGGACAGGGAGGTAGGAGAGACCCAGTACTTC; cdr3_aa: CASSSLGDREVGETQYF
v_call: TRBV7-9; clone_size: many; d_call: TRBD1; j_call: TRBJ1-1; cdr3_nt: TGTGCCAGCAGCTTAGGAAGGGGGCATGGTGAAGCTTTCTTT; cdr3_aa: CASSLGRGHGEAFF
v_call: TRBV7-9; clone_size: many; d_call: TRBD1; j_call: TRBJ1-2; cdr3_nt: TGTGCCAGCAGCTTAGGACAGGGAAGCTATGGCTACACCTTC; cdr3_aa: CASSLGQGSYGYTF
v_call: TRBV5-6; clone_size: many; d_call: NA; j_call: TRBJ2-1; cdr3_nt: TGTGCCAGCAGCCTTAAATTCTACAATGAGCAGTTCTTC; cdr3_aa: CASSLKFYNEQFF
v_call: TRBV2; clone_size: few; d_call: TRBD1; j_call: TRBJ2-5; cdr3_nt: TGTGCCAGCAGTGCCCGGGACAGTAAAGAGACCCAGTACTTC; cdr3_aa: CASSARDSKETQYF
v_call: TRBV9; clone_size: many; d_call: NA; j_call: TRBJ1-5; cdr3_nt: TGTGCCAGCAGCGTAGGTCCCGGAAGCAATCAGCCCCAGCATTTT; cdr3_aa: CASSVGPGSNQPQHF
v_call: TRBV20-1; clone_size: many; d_call: NA; j_call: TRBJ1-6; cdr3_nt: TGCAGTGCAGAGGGACCGGATAATTCACCCCTCCACTTT; cdr3_aa: CSAEGPDNSPLHF
v_call: TRBV12-3/TRBV12-4; clone_size: many; d_call: TRBD1; j_call: TRBJ1-2; cdr3_nt: TGTGCCAGCAGTTTAATCCCCGGAGGACAGGGGAACTATGGCTACACCTTC; cdr3_aa: CASSLIPGGQGNYGYTF
v_call: TRBV7-2; clone_size: many; d_call: NA; j_call: TRBJ1-1; cdr3_nt: TGTGCCAGCAGCTTAGTTCTCGACAGCAAAGCTTTCTTT; cdr3_aa: CASSLVLDSKAFF
v_call: TRBV7-2; clone_size: medium-sized; d_call: NA; j_call: TRBJ2-5; cdr3_nt: TGTGCCAGCAGCTTTCTTTTGGGGACCCAGTACTTC; cdr3_aa: CASSFLLGTQYF
v_call: TRBV4-3; clone_size: many; d_call: NA; j_call: TRBJ2-1; cdr3_nt: TGCGCCAGCAGCCAAGGGGACTCTGACAGGGAGATACAGTTCTTC; cdr3_aa: CASSQGDSDREIQFF
v_call: TRBV28; clone_size: many; d_call: NA; j_call: TRBJ1-2; cdr3_nt: TGTGCCAGCAGTTTAAAGGGAAGGGAGTACTATGGCTACACCTTC; cdr3_aa: CASSLKGREYYGYTF
v_call: TRBV20-1; clone_size: NA; d_call: TRBD1; j_call: TRBJ1-2; cdr3_nt: TGCAGTGCTAGAGAGGGCGGGACAGGGGGGGCTTCTTATGGCTACACCTTC; cdr3_aa: CSAREGGTGGASYGYTF